The 32 T cell receptor beta chains below were found in one sample sequenced in a study of T-cell reconstitution after alpha-beta-depleted transplantation in children. TCRbeta library preparation incorporated unique molecular identifiers. TCRdb itself ran the PCR reads through MiXCR, one entry per CDR3 protein. The top ten hold about 2.3% of the sample, which has some 520,000 distinct CDR3 sequences, around a third seen once. The sequencing here drew on PBMCs from the stem cell graft donor, taken from the stem cell graft. These receptors all stem from a human donor who donated a stem cell graft to a child with aplastic anemia.

The chain has TRBV5-5 and TRBJ2-5; no definite D call. This CDR3 contains 14 residues. In germline, CDR1 is SGHKS, CDR2 YYEKEE (reference sequence). V was pared by 7 bases and J by 5 bases, with 18 bases between. This chain's CDR3 is CASGSGGFGETQYF. CDR3 sequence (DNA): TGTGCCAGCGGCTCAGGCGGTTTTGGGGAGACCCAGTACTTC.

This chain joins TRBV20-1 and TRBJ2-3; TRBD2 agrees at 14 bases. The length of the CDR3 is 17 residues. Germline CDR1 DFQATT, CDR2 SNEGSKA (reference sequence). The trim removed 6 bases at V and 5 bases at J, leaving 13 bases unmatched. This CDR3 reads CSAVWVPGLAGVDTQYF. CDR3 nucleotide sequence: TGCAGTGCCGTTTGGGTGCCGGGACTAGCGGGAGTAGATACGCAGTATTTT.

This clonotype was counted a few times. For the CDR3, the DNA is TGTGCCAGCAGACTTGCCGGGACTAGCTACACCGGGGAGCTGTTTTTT. Translated, it gives CASRLAGTSYTGELFF. The chain has TRBV12-3 or TRBV12-4 and TRBJ2-2; 9 bases are a match to TRBD2. V trimming: 6 bases; J trimming: 3 bases; junction bases outside the gene matches: 8. CDR3 length: 16 amino acids.

This clonotype was recorded many times. The chain links TRBV4-3 to TRBJ1-6; D gene uncertain. Per the germline V gene, CDR1 is LGHNA and CDR2 is YSLEER. Trimming left V 3 bases short and J 2 bases short, with 8 bases between. There are 15 residues in the CDR3. CDR3 DNA: TGCGCCAGCAGCCAGGACGGTGCCTATAATTCACCCCTCCACTTT. It is translated as CASSQDGAYNSPLHF.

In the case of this clonotype: At one of its ends the junction is not consistent with the germline gene, which may arise from a read error. V is TRBV18 and J is TRBJ2-3, with 7 bases identical to TRBD1. There are 17 residues in the CDR3. Germline CDR1 is KGHSH and CDR2 is LQKENI. CDR3 coding DNA: TGTGCCACCTCACCAGTAAGGACCGGGACAGGCACAGATACGCAGTATTTT. Amino acids: CATSPVRTGTGTDTQYF.

This clonotype appeared a single time. This chain connects TRBV20-1 to TRBJ1-4; possibly TRBD1 for D (6 bases). The V end was cut by 0 bases, the J end by 2 bases, with 16 bases between. The CDR3 is 17 residues long. CDR1 and CDR2 from the germline V gene are DFQATT and SNEGSKA (reference sequence). In nucleotides, the CDR3 is TGCAGTGCTAGAGATCCCCCAGGGGCGCGGACTAATGAAAAACTGTTTTTT. Amino acid sequence: CSARDPPGARTNEKLFF.

The chain joins TRBV28 to TRBJ2-7, with a tentative D call TRBD2 (5 bases). Germline V gene lookup returns CDR1 MDHEN and CDR2 SYDVKM. Deletions cut 5 bases from V and 2 bases from J, with 13 bases between. The CDR3 spans 14 residues. The CDR3 nucleotides are TGTGCCAGCAGTCCCGGAGAGCGGCCCTACGAGCAGTACTTC. It specifies CASSPGERPYEQYF.

This clonotype turned up a few times. The V call is TRBV12-3 or TRBV12-4, the J call TRBJ2-7; D call uncertain. The CDR3 totals 13 residues. The V gene lost 4 bases and the J gene lost 2 bases, with 9 bases spanning the gap. In nucleotides, the CDR3 is TGTGCCAGCAGTTCTGGTCCTACCTACGAGCAGTACGTC. It is translated as CASSSGPTYEQYV.

This clonotype was seen a handful of times. V is TRBV11-1 and J is TRBJ2-1, with D unresolved. Per germline, CDR1 SGHAT and CDR2 FQDESV (reference sequence). CDR3 length equals 12 residues. Trimming removed 2 bases at V and 7 bases at J, with 6 bases between. In DNA, the CDR3 is TGTGCCAGCAGCTTATTTGCAAATGAGCAGTTCTTC. This translates into CASSLFANEQFF.

In its sample, this clonotype was seen a few times. The chain couples TRBV5-1 to TRBJ1-2, with D possibly TRBD1 on 5 matching bases. Deletions cut 1 base from V and 6 bases from J, with 10 bases between. The CDR3 is 13 residues long. CDR1 and CDR2 from the germline V gene are SGHRS and YFSETQ. CDR3 bases: TGCGCCAGCAGCTTGACATCAGGGAATGGCTACACCTTC. It is translated as CASSLTSGNGYTF.

The chain recombines TRBV5-4 with TRBJ2-5; perhaps TRBD2 as D (6 bases). The CDR3 spans 16 residues. Germline CDR1 reads SGHNT; CDR2 reads YYREEE (reference sequence). The V end lost 0 bases, the J end lost 3 bases, and 15 bases lay between the germline ends. CDR3: CASSLGSGGWEETQYF. The CDR3 DNA reads TGTGCCAGCAGCTTGGGGAGTGGGGGGTGGGAAGAGACCCAGTACTTC.

This clonotype occurred a few times. J is TRBJ2-1 and V is TRBV20-1; D not resolved. V lost 1 base and J 10 bases, leaving 20 bases between the germline ends. CDR1 DFQATT and CDR2 SNEGSKA come from the germline V gene (reference sequence). The CDR3 has 15 amino acids. The CDR3 region is CSARAGNYAQHEQFF. The CDR3 DNA follows: TGCAGTGCTAGAGCCGGCAATTACGCCCAACACGAGCAGTTCTTC.

This clonotype came up a few times. V is TRBV25-1 and J is TRBJ2-7; 8 bases agree with TRBD1. Per germline, CDR1 MGHDK and CDR2 SYGVNS. Trimming took 6 bases from V and 0 from J; bases not matched to a gene: 4. The CDR3 is 14 residues long. The CDR3 is CASSGQGSSYEQYV. The CDR3 DNA sequence: TGTGCCAGCAGCGGACAGGGAAGCTCCTACGAGCAGTACGTC.

The genes are TRBV6-2 or TRBV6-3 and TRBJ2-1; D assignment may be TRBD1 or TRBD2 (6 bases each). Germline V gives CDR1 MNHEY, CDR2 SVGEGT. CDR3 length equals 14 residues. Between the trimmed V and J ends, which lost 7 bases and 4 bases, there was a span of 14 bases. CDR3 sequence reads: CASMRGDSYNEQFF. The CDR3, as DNA: TGTGCCAGCATGAGGGGGGATTCATACAATGAGCAGTTCTTC.

This clonotype was counted only a few times. The chain uses TRBV7-2 and TRBJ1-2; D unresolved. Trimming pared 4 bases from V and 4 bases from J, leaving 19 bases between. CDR3 length: 16 residues. CDR1 and CDR2 (germline): SGHTA, FQGNSA. CDR3 region: CASSSYALGALYGYTF. The CDR3 DNA sequence: TGTGCCAGCAGCTCTTACGCCCTGGGCGCCCTCTATGGCTACACCTTC.

V and J are TRBV4-1 and TRBJ1-1, with 7 bases that match TRBD1. After removal of 2 bases from V and 0 bases from J, the junction contained 3 bases not matched to a gene. The CDR3 contains 15 residues. The germline V gene encodes CDR1 MGHRA and CDR2 YSYEKL. CDR3 in amino acids: CASSQKDRMNTEAFF. The CDR3 region has the DNA TGCGCCAGCAGCCAAAAGGACAGGATGAACACTGAAGCTTTCTTT.

This clonotype was counted a few times. The chain couples TRBV20-1 to TRBJ2-5; 7 positions agree with TRBD1. CDR3 size: 15 residues. The V gene's germline CDR1 is DFQATT and CDR2 SNEGSKA (reference sequence). V trimming: 4 bases; J trimming: 0 bases; junction bases outside the gene matches: 8. In DNA form, the CDR3 reads TGCAGTGCTATCCTGCTCAGGGGGAACCAAGAGACCCAGTACTTC. Protein: CSAILLRGNQETQYF.

The chain uses TRBV12-3 or TRBV12-4 and TRBJ1-3; the match to TRBD1 covers 8 bases. This CDR3 comprises 15 residues. With 5 bases clipped from V and 4 bases from J, the junction kept 7 bases outside the gene matches. The CDR3 loop is CASSPLRGRGNTIYF. Here the CDR3 DNA reads TGTGCCAGCAGTCCCCTCAGGGGGCGCGGAAACACCATATATTTT.

The CDR3 DNA reads as TGTGCCAGCAATTACAGGTTATCTGGCACAGATACGCAGTATTTT. This encodes CASNYRLSGTDTQYF. The chain couples TRBV12-3 or TRBV12-4 to TRBJ2-3, with D possibly matching TRBD1 (5 bases). Trimming stripped 7 bases from V and 1 base from J, with 15 bases between. The CDR3 spans 15 residues.

The chain is built from TRBV12-3 or TRBV12-4 and TRBJ2-5; TRBD2 might be the D (5 bases). The CDR3 is made up of 13 amino acids. V dropped 8 bases and J dropped 2 bases, with 12 bases sitting between them. The CDR3 region is CASGVGGQETQYF. The DNA for the CDR3 is TGTGCCAGCGGAGTTGGAGGACAAGAGACCCAGTACTTC.

This chain connects TRBV6-2 or TRBV6-3 to TRBJ2-1; the D gene is possibly TRBD1 (5 bases). The CDR3 has 13 amino acids. The V and J ends lost 8 bases and 10 bases respectively, with 18 bases between them. Germline V lookup: CDR1 MNHEY, CDR2 SVGEGT. The CDR3 is CASGFRGPSEQFF. CDR3 sequence (DNA): TGTGCCAGCGGATTTAGGGGCCCGTCGGAGCAGTTCTTC.

The V gene is TRBV12-3 or TRBV12-4, the J gene TRBJ2-5; D not resolved. This CDR3 is 13 amino acids long. The V and J ends lost 3 bases and 0 bases respectively, with 5 bases between them. This chain's CDR3 is CASSLLDQETQYF. The CDR3 coding sequence is TGTGCCAGCAGTTTGCTCGACCAAGAGACCCAGTACTTC.

This clonotype has more than one count but fewer than ten. The rearrangement links TRBV6-5 to TRBJ2-3; 9 bases map to TRBD2. The CDR3 sequence is 14 residues long. J lost 2 bases, V lost 8 bases, and 5 bases had no gene match. CDR1 and CDR2 from the germline V gene are MNHEY and SVGAGI. The chain's CDR3 is CASEAGGNTDTQYF. Written as DNA, the CDR3 is TGTGCCAGCGAGGCGGGAGGGAACACAGATACGCAGTATTTT.

The rearrangement uses TRBV28 and TRBJ2-5; the match to TRBD1 covers 7 bases. The CDR3 extends over 20 amino acids. With 1 base clipped from V and 0 bases from J, the junction kept 17 bases outside the gene matches. Germline CDR1 reads MDHEN; CDR2 reads SYDVKM. The CDR3 nucleotides read TGTGCCAGCAGTTTATCCTCCCCACGGACAGGATCCTCGTACCAAGAGACCCAGTACTTC. The encoded protein is CASSLSSPRTGSSYQETQYF.

The rearrangement uses TRBV10-3 and TRBJ1-4, with D possibly TRBD1 on 5 matching bases. V lost 4 bases, J lost 5 bases, and 8 bases lay in between. The CDR3 spans 13 residues. Germline V CDR1 and CDR2: ENHRY, SYGVKD. The CDR3 here is CAISVAGNEKLFF. The CDR3 region has the DNA TGTGCCATCAGTGTTGCAGGGAATGAAAAACTGTTTTTT.

The V and J genes are TRBV4-2 and TRBJ2-3; D is unresolved. Germline V CDR1 and CDR2: LGHNA, YNFKEQ. The CDR3 contains 15 residues. Deletions cut 0 bases from V and 0 bases from J, with 7 bases between. CDR3 in DNA: TGTGCCAGCAGCCAAGAGGCTACTAGCACAGATACGCAGTATTTT. Translating gives CASSQEATSTDTQYF.

The gene calls are TRBV7-3 and TRBJ2-1; D call uncertain. Germline V gene data show CDR1 as SGHTA and CDR2 as FQGTGA. The CDR3 runs 15 residues. V lost 4 bases and J 2 bases, leaving 12 bases between the germline ends. CDR3 nucleotides: TGTGCCAGCAGCTCGAACCCCGATCCCTACAATGAGCAGTTCTTC. Protein sequence: CASSSNPDPYNEQFF.

This rearrangement joins TRBV28 to TRBJ2-3; the match to TRBD2 covers 12 bases. The germline CDR1 and CDR2 sequences are MDHEN and SYDVKM. The J segment lost 2 bases and the V segment lost 6 bases, leaving 9 bases of the junction unmatched. The CDR3 spans 17 residues. CDR3 nucleotide sequence: TGTGCCAGCAGGAAAGTAGGACTAGCGGGACTCACAGATACGCAGTATTTT. This translates into CASRKVGLAGLTDTQYF.

Notes on this clonotype: The junction departs from germline at one end; a sequencing error may be responsible. This sequence joins TRBV11-3 and TRBJ2-3; 7 nucleotides match TRBD1. This CDR3 region has 15 residues. Germline V CDR1 and CDR2: SGHNT, YENEEA. The chain's CDR3 is CASSFRDSSTDTKYF. The CDR3 DNA reads TGTGCCAGCAGCTTCCGGGACAGTAGCACAGATACGAAGTATTTT.

The chain links TRBV20-1 to TRBJ1-5; 9 positions match TRBD1. CDR3 size: 16 residues. Per germline, CDR1 DFQATT and CDR2 SNEGSKA (reference sequence). The V gene end was trimmed by 0 bases and the J gene end by 4 bases; junction bases not matched to a gene: 7. The CDR3: CSARDPLGQGNQPQHF. Here the CDR3 DNA reads TGCAGTGCTAGAGACCCCTTGGGACAGGGAAATCAGCCCCAGCATTTT.

The chain has TRBV19 and TRBJ2-3, with 8 bases lining up with TRBD1. V shed 10 bases, J shed 8 bases, and the junction held 11 bases outside the gene matches. This CDR3 is 13 amino acids long. Per germline, CDR1 LNHDA and CDR2 SQIVND (reference sequence). The DNA of the CDR3 is TGTGCCACGCGGCCGGACAGGGTCGGTACGCAGTATTTT. This codes for CATRPDRVGTQYF.

The chain has TRBV7-9 and TRBJ2-3, with 8 nucleotides matching TRBD1. The CDR3 runs to 15 residues. Germline CDR1 and CDR2: SEHNR and FQNEAQ (reference sequence). The V and J ends lost 5 bases and 3 bases, in that order; junction bases with no gene match: 7. CDR3 region: CASSADRERTDTQYF. For the CDR3, the DNA is TGTGCCAGCAGCGCGGACAGGGAGAGGACAGATACGCAGTATTTT.